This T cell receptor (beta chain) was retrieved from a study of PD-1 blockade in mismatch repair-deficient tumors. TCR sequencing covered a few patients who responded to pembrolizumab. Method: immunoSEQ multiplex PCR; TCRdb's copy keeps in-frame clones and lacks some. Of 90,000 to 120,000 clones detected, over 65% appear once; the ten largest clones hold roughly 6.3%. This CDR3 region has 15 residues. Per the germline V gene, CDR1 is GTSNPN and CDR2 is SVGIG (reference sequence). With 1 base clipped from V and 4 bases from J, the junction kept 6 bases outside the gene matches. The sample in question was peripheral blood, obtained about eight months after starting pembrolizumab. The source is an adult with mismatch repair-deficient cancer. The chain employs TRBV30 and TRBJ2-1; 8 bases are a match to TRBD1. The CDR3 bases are TGTGCCTGGAGTGACGCAGGACAGGGTTACAATGAGCAGTTCTTC. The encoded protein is CAWSDAGQGYNEQFF.